The rows below give T cell receptor beta chains drawn from one sample of a study of CD8 T cells in Susac syndrome. MiXCR, applied by TCRdb to the immunoSEQ multiplex PCR reads, yields one record per CDR3 protein. Among some 130,000 distinct CDR3 sequences listed, 95% were seen once. Material: CD8+ T cells from PBMCs. These receptors all stem from a human donor with Susac syndrome. Each CDR3 is given with its conserved first and last residue. D genes are given only for firm matches. Clone size is given for some rows only: seen once, a few or many times, or a class if the clone is expanded.

clone_size d_call j_call v_call cdr3_aa cdr3_nt
NA NA TRBJ2-7 TRBV5-6 CASSLEGTNEQYF TGTGCCAGCAGCTTGGAAGGGACGAACGAGCAGTACTTC
NA TRBD1 TRBJ1-1 TRBV20-1 CSAQNRGNTEAFF TGCAGTGCGCAAAACAGGGGTAACACTGAAGCTTTCTTT
NA NA TRBJ2-2 TRBV6-6 CASSYGGGELFF TGTGCCAGCAGTTACGGAGGCGGGGAGCTGTTTTTT
NA TRBD1 TRBJ2-7 TRBV29-1 CSVDTGTGGRNEQYF TGCAGCGTAGATACCGGGACAGGGGGTCGCAACGAGCAGTACTTC
once NA TRBJ2-5 TRBV14 CASSQDRGPQETQYF TGTGCCAGCAGCCAAGATAGAGGACCTCAAGAGACCCAGTACTTC
NA TRBD2 TRBJ2-1 TRBV7-6 CASSPLTSGYHNEQFF TGTGCCAGCAGCCCTCTAACTAGCGGGTACCACAATGAGCAGTTCTTC
NA NA TRBJ2-6 TRBV9 CASSPDSSSGANVLTF TGTGCCAGCAGCCCGGACAGTAGCTCTGGGGCCAACGTCCTGACTTTC
NA NA TRBJ2-1 TRBV25-1 CASSEVIGEQFF TGTGCCAGCAGTGAAGTTATCGGGGAGCAGTTCTTC
NA TRBD2 TRBJ2-7 TRBV4-1 CASSQLSGMAPYEQYF TGCGCCAGCAGCCAATTAAGCGGGATGGCCCCCTACGAGCAGTACTTC
NA TRBD1 TRBJ2-7 TRBV28 CASSYPRQGVYEQYF TGTGCCAGCAGTTACCCCCGACAGGGGGTCTACGAGCAGTACTTC
NA NA TRBJ1-2 TRBV9 CASSVQGTSTPFYGYTF TGTGCCAGCAGCGTTCAGGGTACCTCCACCCCATTCTACGGCTACACCTTC
NA NA TRBJ1-5 TRBV5-6 CASSLGDGRNQPQHF TGTGCCAGCAGCTTGGGGGACGGACGTAATCAGCCCCAGCATTTT
NA TRBD2 TRBJ2-1 TRBV30 CAWSPRTSGIEEQFF TGTGCCTGGAGTCCCCGGACTAGCGGGATTGAGGAGCAGTTCTTC
NA NA TRBJ1-2 TRBV14 CASSQGGYYGYTF TGTGCCAGCAGCCAAGGGGGCTACTATGGCTACACCTTC